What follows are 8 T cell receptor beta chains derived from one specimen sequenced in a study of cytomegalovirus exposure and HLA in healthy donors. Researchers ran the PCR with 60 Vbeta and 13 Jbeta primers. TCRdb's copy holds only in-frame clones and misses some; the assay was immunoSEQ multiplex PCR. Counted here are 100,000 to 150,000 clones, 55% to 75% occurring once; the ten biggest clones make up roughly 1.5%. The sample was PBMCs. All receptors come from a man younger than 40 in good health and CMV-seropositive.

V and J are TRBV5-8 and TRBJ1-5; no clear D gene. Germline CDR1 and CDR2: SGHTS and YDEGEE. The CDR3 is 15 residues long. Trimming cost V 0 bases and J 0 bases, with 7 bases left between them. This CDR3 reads CASSLGQYSNQPQHF. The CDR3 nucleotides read TGTGCCAGCAGCTTGGGGCAGTATAGCAATCAGCCCCAGCATTTT.

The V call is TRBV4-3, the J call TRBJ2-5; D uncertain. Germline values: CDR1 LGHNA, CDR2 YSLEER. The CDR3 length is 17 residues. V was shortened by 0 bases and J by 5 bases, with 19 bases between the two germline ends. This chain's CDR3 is CASSQEWRYNLEETQYF. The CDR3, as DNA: TGCGCCAGCAGCCAAGAGTGGCGGTATAACCTTGAGGAGACCCAGTACTTC.

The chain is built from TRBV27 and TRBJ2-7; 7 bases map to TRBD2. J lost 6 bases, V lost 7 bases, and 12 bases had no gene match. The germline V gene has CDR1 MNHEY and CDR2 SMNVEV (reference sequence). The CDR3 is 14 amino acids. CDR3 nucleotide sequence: TGTGCCAGCACCCTAGCCGCGGGCGGGGGCGAGCAGTACTTC. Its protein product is CASTLAAGGGEQYF.

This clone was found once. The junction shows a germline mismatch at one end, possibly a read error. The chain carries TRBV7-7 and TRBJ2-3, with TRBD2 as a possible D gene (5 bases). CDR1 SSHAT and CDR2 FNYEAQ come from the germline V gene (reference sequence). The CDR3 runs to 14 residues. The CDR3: CASSSGIHTDTQYF. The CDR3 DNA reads TGTGCTAGCAGCTCCGGGATCCACACAGATACGCAGTATTTT. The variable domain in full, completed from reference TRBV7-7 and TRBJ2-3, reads GAGVSQSPRYKVTKRGQDVTLRCDPISSHATLYWYQQALGQGPEFLTYFNYEAQPDKSGLPSDRFSAERPEGSISTLTIQRTEQRDSAMYRCASSSGIHTDTQYFGPGTRLTVL.

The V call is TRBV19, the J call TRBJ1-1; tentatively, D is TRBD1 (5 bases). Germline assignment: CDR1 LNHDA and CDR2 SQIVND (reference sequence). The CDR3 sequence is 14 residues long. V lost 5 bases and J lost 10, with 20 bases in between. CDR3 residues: CASSFLPTTGGAFF. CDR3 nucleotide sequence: TGTGCCAGTAGTTTTCTACCGACCACCGGGGGAGCTTTCTTT.

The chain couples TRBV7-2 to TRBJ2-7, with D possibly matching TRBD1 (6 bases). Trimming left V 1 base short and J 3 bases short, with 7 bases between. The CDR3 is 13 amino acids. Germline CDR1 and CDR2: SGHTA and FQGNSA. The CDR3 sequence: CASSLEGDYEQYF. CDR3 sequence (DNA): TGTGCCAGCAGCTTAGAGGGGGACTACGAGCAGTACTTC.

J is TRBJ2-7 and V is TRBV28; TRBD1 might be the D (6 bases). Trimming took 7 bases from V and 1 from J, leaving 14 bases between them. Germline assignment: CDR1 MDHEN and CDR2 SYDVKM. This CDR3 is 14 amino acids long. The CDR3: CASTPGARSYEQYF. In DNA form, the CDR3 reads TGTGCCAGCACCCCAGGGGCTAGGTCCTACGAGCAGTACTTC.

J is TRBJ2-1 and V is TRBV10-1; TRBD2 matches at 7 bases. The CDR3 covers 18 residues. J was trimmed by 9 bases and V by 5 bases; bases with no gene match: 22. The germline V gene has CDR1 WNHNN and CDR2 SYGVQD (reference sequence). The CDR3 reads CASSSVAGGSSRSSEQFF. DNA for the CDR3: TGCGCCAGCAGTTCTGTAGCGGGCGGGAGCTCCAGGAGTAGTGAGCAGTTCTTC.